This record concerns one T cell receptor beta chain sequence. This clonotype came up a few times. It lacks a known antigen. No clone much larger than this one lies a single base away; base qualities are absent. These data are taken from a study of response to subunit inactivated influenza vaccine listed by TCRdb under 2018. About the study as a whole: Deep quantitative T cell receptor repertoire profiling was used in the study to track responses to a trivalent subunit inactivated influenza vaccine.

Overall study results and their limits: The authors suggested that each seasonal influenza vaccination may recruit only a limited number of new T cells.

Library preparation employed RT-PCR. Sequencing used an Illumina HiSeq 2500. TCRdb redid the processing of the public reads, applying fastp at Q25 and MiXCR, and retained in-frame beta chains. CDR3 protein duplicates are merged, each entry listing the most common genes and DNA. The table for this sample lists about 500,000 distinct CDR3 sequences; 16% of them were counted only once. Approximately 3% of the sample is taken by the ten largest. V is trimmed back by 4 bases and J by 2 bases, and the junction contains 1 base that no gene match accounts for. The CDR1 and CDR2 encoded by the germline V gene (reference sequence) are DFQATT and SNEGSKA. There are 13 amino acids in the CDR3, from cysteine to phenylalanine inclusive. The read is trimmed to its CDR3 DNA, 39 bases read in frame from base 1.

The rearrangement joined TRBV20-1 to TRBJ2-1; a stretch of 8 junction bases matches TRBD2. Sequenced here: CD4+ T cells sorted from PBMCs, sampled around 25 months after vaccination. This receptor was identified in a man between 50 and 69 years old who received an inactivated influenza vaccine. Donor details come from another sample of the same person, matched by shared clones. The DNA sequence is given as TGCAGTGCTACCGGGAGGGCCTACAATGAGCAGTTCTTC. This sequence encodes CSATGRAYNEQFF.